The clone carrying this T cell receptor beta chain was seen a few times. These data originate in a study of blood T cell repertoires in COVID-19. Across the study: Acute-phase and convalescent COVID-19 samples originated in the United States, Italy and Spain. Sample material is recorded as cDNA or gDNA derived from T cells, B-cell-depleted T cells, or PBMCs.

Method: immunoSEQ multiplex PCR; TCRdb's copy keeps in-frame clones and lacks some. In the table there are more than 85,000 clones, 85% of which are singletons. Germline V CDR1 and CDR2: GTSNPN, SVGIG (reference sequence). Trimming shortened V by 3 bases and J by 4 bases, and 15 bases separated the two germline ends. The CDR3 is 14 residues long. Sequenced material: peripheral blood. This TCR was recovered from an older man with acute or convalescent COVID-19. The chain couples TRBV30 to TRBJ1-2, with D uncertain. CDR3 nucleotide sequence: TGTGCCTGGAGCTCCCCAGGTTTACCCTATGGCTACACCTTC. It specifies CAWSSPGLPYGYTF.